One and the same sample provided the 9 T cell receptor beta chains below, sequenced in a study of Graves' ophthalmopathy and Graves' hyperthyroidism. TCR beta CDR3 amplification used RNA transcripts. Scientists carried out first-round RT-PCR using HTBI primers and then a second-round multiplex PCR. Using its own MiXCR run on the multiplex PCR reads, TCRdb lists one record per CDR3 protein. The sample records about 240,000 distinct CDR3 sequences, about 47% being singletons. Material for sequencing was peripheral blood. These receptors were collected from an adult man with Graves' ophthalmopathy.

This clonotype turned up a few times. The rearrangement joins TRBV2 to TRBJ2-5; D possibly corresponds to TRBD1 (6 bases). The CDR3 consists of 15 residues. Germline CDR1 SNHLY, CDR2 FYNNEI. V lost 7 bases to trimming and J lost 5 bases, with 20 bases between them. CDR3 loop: CASKGGRGLSETQYF. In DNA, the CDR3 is TGTGCCAGCAAGGGCGGCAGGGGCCTAAGTGAGACCCAGTACTTC.

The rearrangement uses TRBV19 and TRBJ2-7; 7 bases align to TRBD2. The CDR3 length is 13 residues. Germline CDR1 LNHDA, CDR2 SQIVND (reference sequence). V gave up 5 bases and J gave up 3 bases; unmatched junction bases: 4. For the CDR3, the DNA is TGTGCCAGTAGTCAGAGCGGGGACTACGAGCAGTACTTC. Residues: CASSQSGDYEQYF.

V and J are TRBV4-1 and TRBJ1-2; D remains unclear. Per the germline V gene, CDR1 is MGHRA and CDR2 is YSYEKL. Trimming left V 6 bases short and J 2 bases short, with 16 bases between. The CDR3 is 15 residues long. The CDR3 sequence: CASRKGESPNYGYTF. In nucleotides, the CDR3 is TGCGCCAGCAGGAAGGGTGAGAGCCCCAACTATGGCTACACCTTC.

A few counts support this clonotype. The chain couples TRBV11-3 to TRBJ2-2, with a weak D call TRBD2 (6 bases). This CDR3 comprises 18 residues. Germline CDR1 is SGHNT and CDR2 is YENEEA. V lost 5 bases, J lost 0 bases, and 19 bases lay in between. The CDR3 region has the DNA TGTGCCAGCAGCCTAGCGTCTCTAGCTGGCGCGAACACCGGGGAGCTGTTTTTT. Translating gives CASSLASLAGANTGELFF.

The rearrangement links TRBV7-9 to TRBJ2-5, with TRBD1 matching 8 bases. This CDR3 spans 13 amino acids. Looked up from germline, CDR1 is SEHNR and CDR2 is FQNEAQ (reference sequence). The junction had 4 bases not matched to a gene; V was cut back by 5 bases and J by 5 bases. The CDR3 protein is CASSPNRGETQYF. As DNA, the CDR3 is TGTGCCAGCAGCCCGAACAGGGGGGAGACCCAGTACTTC.

This CDR3 is CASRTSMNTEAFF. In DNA, the CDR3 is TGTGCCAGCAGAACGTCCATGAACACTGAAGCTTTCTTT. This chain joins TRBV6-1 and TRBJ1-1; D is uncertain. CDR1 and CDR2 (germline): MNHNS, SASEGT. V was shortened by 6 bases and J by 0 bases, with 8 bases between the two germline ends. The length of the CDR3 is 13 residues.

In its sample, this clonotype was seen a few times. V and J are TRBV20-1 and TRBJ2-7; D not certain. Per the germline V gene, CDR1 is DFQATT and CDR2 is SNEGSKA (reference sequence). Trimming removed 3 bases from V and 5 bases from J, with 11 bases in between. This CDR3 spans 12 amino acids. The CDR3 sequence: CSARADRDEQYF. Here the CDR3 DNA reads TGCAGTGCTAGGGCAGATCGGGACGAGCAGTACTTC.

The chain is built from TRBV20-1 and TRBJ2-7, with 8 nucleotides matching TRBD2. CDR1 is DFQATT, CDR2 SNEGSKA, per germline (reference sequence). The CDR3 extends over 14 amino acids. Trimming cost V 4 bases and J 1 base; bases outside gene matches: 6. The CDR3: CSATGTRGSYEQYF. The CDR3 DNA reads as TGCAGTGCTACCGGGACTAGAGGTTCCTACGAGCAGTACTTC.

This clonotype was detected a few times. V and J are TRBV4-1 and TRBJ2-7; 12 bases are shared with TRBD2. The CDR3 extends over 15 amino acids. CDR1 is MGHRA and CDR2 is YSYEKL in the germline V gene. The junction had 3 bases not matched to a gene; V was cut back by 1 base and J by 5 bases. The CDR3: CASSQGLAGVDEQYF. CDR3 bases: TGCGCCAGCAGCCAAGGACTAGCGGGAGTGGACGAGCAGTACTTC.